This passage covers 22 T cell receptor beta chains from one sample sequenced in a study of T-cell memory formation after mild COVID-19. TCRdb re-derived calls from the 5' RACE reads in MiXCR, one entry per CDR3 protein. The sample has 65,000 to 95,000 distinct CDR3 sequences, roughly 13% seen once. The sample consisted of PBMCs or a T cell subset sorted from them (not recorded which). These receptors were taken from a man aged 18 to 30 who had mild COVID-19 (a few samples of this study predate the infection). Cell type and time point are not known.

The chain combines TRBV6-2 or TRBV6-3 with TRBJ2-7; D remains unclear. V lost 3 bases, J lost 0 bases, and 9 bases lay in between. Germline CDR1 is MNHEY and CDR2 is SVGEGT. This CDR3 spans 14 amino acids. CDR3 sequence reads: CASSYGRSSYEQYF. The CDR3 coding sequence is TGTGCCAGCAGTTATGGCCGTAGCTCCTACGAGCAGTACTTC.

This clonotype was counted only a few times. The chain uses TRBV12-3 or TRBV12-4 and TRBJ2-7, with D perhaps assigned TRBD1 or TRBD2 (6 bases each). Deletions cut 1 base from V and 5 bases from J, with 15 bases between. This CDR3 comprises 15 residues. The CDR3 sequence: CASSLGSGARNEQYF. CDR3 DNA: TGTGCCAGCAGTTTAGGTTCGGGGGCGCGCAACGAGCAGTACTTC.

V and J are TRBV25-1 and TRBJ2-7; tentatively, D is TRBD1 or TRBD2 (5 bases each). V was cut by 3 bases and J by 5 bases, with 17 bases left in between. Per germline, CDR1 MGHDK and CDR2 SYGVNS. The CDR3 sequence is 15 residues long. The CDR3 DNA follows: TGTGCCAGCAGTGAGGTAGGGTTGGGGACCGACGAGCAGTACTTC. Translating gives CASSEVGLGTDEQYF.

This clonotype was counted between two and nine times. The rearrangement joins TRBV5-1 to TRBJ2-2; TRBD1 matches 8 bases. Germline trimming cut 3 bases from V and 0 bases from J; bases unmatched to any gene: 7. This CDR3 spans 17 amino acids. The germline gives CDR1 SGHRS, CDR2 YFSETQ. CDR3 in amino acids: CASSSPRTGPNTGELFF. In nucleotides, the CDR3 is TGCGCCAGCAGCTCGCCAAGGACAGGGCCGAACACCGGGGAGCTGTTTTTT.

The V call is TRBV7-9, the J call TRBJ2-5; the match to TRBD1 covers 9 bases. The ends lost 6 bases at V and 3 bases at J; junction bases unmatched: 11. Germline CDR1 is SEHNR and CDR2 is FQNEAQ (reference sequence). The CDR3 runs 16 residues. This CDR3 is CASSTSLRTGEETQYF. The CDR3 region has the DNA TGTGCCAGCAGTACCTCGCTAAGGACAGGGGAAGAGACCCAGTACTTC.

The sample holds a few counts of this clonotype. The V call is TRBV2, the J call TRBJ2-1; 10 positions match TRBD2. V trimming: 7 bases; J trimming: 6 bases; junction bases outside the gene matches: 9. Germline loops: CDR1 SNHLY, CDR2 FYNNEI. CDR3 length: 15 residues. The CDR3, as DNA: TGTGCCAGCACTGCCCTAGCGGGGGCCCCCAATGAGCAGTTCTTC. It codes for CASTALAGAPNEQFF.

This clonotype was detected only a few times. This rearrangement joins TRBV20-1 to TRBJ2-7; the match to TRBD2 covers 10 bases. The CDR3 is 16 amino acids. The V and J ends lost 0 bases and 3 bases, in that order; junction bases with no gene match: 8. Germline V gives CDR1 DFQATT, CDR2 SNEGSKA (reference sequence). CDR3 in amino acids: CSARDLSGGAFYEQYF. For the CDR3, the DNA is TGCAGTGCTAGAGATCTAAGCGGGGGGGCCTTCTACGAGCAGTACTTC.

The chain carries TRBV7-2 and TRBJ2-7, with TRBD2 matching over 9 bases. The CDR3 has 13 residues. CDR1 SGHTA and CDR2 FQGNSA come from the germline V gene. Germline trimming cut 7 bases from V and 3 bases from J; bases unmatched to any gene: 4. The CDR3 nucleotides read TGTGCCAGCAAATCTAGCGGGGACTACGAGCAGTACGTC. Residues: CASKSSGDYEQYV.

This clonotype occurred a few times. The rearrangement links TRBV7-2 to TRBJ1-2; D gene unclear. CDR3 length: 17 residues. Germline V gene lookup returns CDR1 SGHTA and CDR2 FQGNSA. Trimming took off 1 base at V and 1 base at J, with 16 bases between the two ends. The CDR3 reads CASSLELRRPYNYGYTF. The CDR3 nucleotides are TGTGCCAGCAGCTTAGAGTTAAGGCGACCTTATAACTATGGCTACACCTTC.

This chain links TRBV24-1 with TRBJ1-6; weak D call: TRBD1 (6 bases). Trimming pared 4 bases from V and 8 bases from J, leaving 8 bases between. Germline CDR1 reads KGHDR; CDR2 reads SFDVKD. This CDR3 is 13 amino acids long. CDR3 protein: CATSEGAYSPLHF. The DNA for the CDR3 is TGTGCCACCAGTGAGGGGGCCTATTCACCCCTCCACTTT.

The gene calls are TRBV27 and TRBJ1-5; D gene uncertain. V was trimmed by 2 bases and J by 4 bases, leaving 9 bases between them. The CDR3 covers 14 residues. Per the germline V gene, CDR1 is MNHEY and CDR2 is SMNVEV (reference sequence). The CDR3 reads CASSLGQANQPQHF. CDR3 coding DNA: TGTGCCAGCAGTTTAGGTCAGGCTAATCAGCCCCAGCATTTT.

The V and J genes are TRBV7-9 and TRBJ1-1, with 7 bases identical to TRBD1. Trimming cost V 3 bases and J 3 bases; bases outside gene matches: 10. The CDR3 has 16 amino acids. Germline CDR1 is SEHNR and CDR2 is FQNEAQ (reference sequence). This chain's CDR3 is CASSFPRDRRDTEAFF. The CDR3 bases are TGTGCCAGCAGCTTTCCCCGGGACAGAAGGGACACTGAAGCTTTCTTT.

The CDR3 DNA reads TGTGCCAGCAGCACTGCGACCCGAGGGCGTGAGCAGTTCTTC. This codes for CASSTATRGREQFF. The gene calls are TRBV11-3 and TRBJ2-1, with D perhaps matching TRBD2 (5 bases). This CDR3 region has 14 residues. Germline values: CDR1 SGHNT, CDR2 YENEEA. Trimming cost V 5 bases and J 9 bases, with 17 bases left between them.

This sequence joins TRBV12-3 or TRBV12-4 and TRBJ2-4, with TRBD2 matching 8 bases. The CDR3 has 17 amino acids. V lost 6 bases, J lost 0 bases, and 10 bases stayed unmatched. For the CDR3, the DNA is TGTGCCAGCAGGTTGAGCGGGGGCCCCCTAGCCAAAAACATTCAGTACTTC. Encoded protein: CASRLSGGPLAKNIQYF.

In this sample, this clonotype turned up many times. The chain uses TRBV21-1 and TRBJ2-7. TRBV21-1 is reported as a pseudogene. The CDR3 covers 13 residues. Here the CDR3 DNA reads TGTGCCAGCAGCCCTCACTACTCCTACGAGCAGTACGTC. Protein: CASSPHYSYEQYV.

The sample holds a few counts of this clonotype. V usage is TRBV6-5 and J usage is TRBJ2-1; tentatively, D is TRBD2 (6 bases). The CDR3 is 16 amino acids. The V gene's germline CDR1 is MNHEY and CDR2 SVGAGI. Trimming took off 5 bases at V and 5 bases at J, with 19 bases between the two ends. DNA of the CDR3: TGTGCCAGCAGTCAAATTCGTGGGGGACTGAACAATGAGCAGTTCTTC. Amino acids: CASSQIRGGLNNEQFF.

The chain links TRBV24-1 to TRBJ2-2; D is undetermined. The CDR3 covers 14 residues. The germline V and J ends were trimmed by 1 base and 0 bases, with 2 bases remaining between them. Germline V gene sequence: CDR1 KGHDR, CDR2 SFDVKD. CDR3 amino acids: CATSDFANTGELFF. The CDR3 DNA sequence: TGTGCCACCAGTGATTTCGCGAACACCGGGGAGCTGTTTTTT.

In this sample, this clonotype turned up a few times. The chain recombines TRBV7-9 with TRBJ1-4; D is undetermined. In germline, CDR1 is SEHNR, CDR2 FQNEAQ (reference sequence). The CDR3 has 15 amino acids. V was trimmed by 0 bases and J by 5 bases, leaving 10 bases between them. The CDR3 here is CASSLAGGLNEKLFF. The DNA for the CDR3 is TGTGCCAGCAGCTTAGCGGGCGGACTAAATGAAAAACTGTTTTTT.

The chain combines TRBV20-1 with TRBJ2-5, with 7 bases aligning to TRBD1. Germline lookup yields CDR1 DFQATT and CDR2 SNEGSKA (reference sequence). CDR3 length equals 16 residues. The V and J ends lost 6 bases and 2 bases, in that order; junction bases with no gene match: 15. DNA for the CDR3: TGCAGTGCGCCCCCGTTTACGGGACAGCGTCAAGAGACCCAGTACTTC. It codes for CSAPPFTGQRQETQYF.

The V and J genes are TRBV7-2 and TRBJ1-1; possibly TRBD1 for D (5 bases). Germline-derived CDR1 and CDR2 are SGHTA and FQGNSA. Trimming left V 2 bases short and J 6 bases short, with 13 bases between. This CDR3 contains 14 residues. DNA of the CDR3: TGTGCCAGCAGCTTAAATGGGGGGAGCGCTGAAGCTTTCTTT. This translates into CASSLNGGSAEAFF.

This clonotype was seen a few times. The chain carries TRBV27 and TRBJ2-7; D possibly matches TRBD1 or TRBD2 (6 bases each). This CDR3 spans 13 amino acids. Germline-derived CDR1 and CDR2 are MNHEY and SMNVEV (reference sequence). Trimming left V 6 bases short and J 2 bases short, with 11 bases between. CDR3 residues: CASSLRGPYEQYF. The CDR3 DNA follows: TGTGCCAGCAGCCTCCGGGGGCCCTACGAGCAGTACTTC.

This clonotype has at least ten counts. The CDR3 bases are TGCGCCAGCAGCTTGGAGAGCTACGAGCAGTACGTC. Protein: CASSLESYEQYV. The J gene is TRBJ2-7, the V gene TRBV5-1, with D hard to call. V gave up 0 bases and J gave up 3 bases, with 4 bases separating them. Germline V gene lookup returns CDR1 SGHRS and CDR2 YFSETQ. This CDR3 comprises 12 residues.